This T cell receptor (beta chain) was documented in a study of blood T cells in healthy people across ages. Findings of the study overall: More naive CD4+ cells and higher diversity marked long-lived donors relative to aged donors.

As concerns this clonotype: Its antigen is unidentified.

The individuals who served as donors were healthy Caucasians living in Russia, aged roughly 6 to 100. Investigators took ten milliliters of peripheral blood from every donor. Trimming cost V 10 bases and J 0 bases, with 9 bases left between them. Germline V CDR1 and CDR2: MDHEN, SYDVKM. This CDR3 comprises 12 residues. Then a second PCR, running roughly 7 to 11 cycles, was carried out with a sample-barcoded 5' primer and a J-beta primer mix. With 12 random nucleotides, a template-switch adaptor tagged each individual cDNA molecule. TCRdb re-called the 5' RACE reads through MiXCR, storing one row per CDR3 protein. The sample carries over 950,000 distinct CDR3 sequences, roughly two fifths recorded once.

The source of this sequence is a man aged 18 to 29 in good health. Sequences were obtained from blood. The chain joins TRBV28 to TRBJ1-1; unclear D gene. The CDR3 DNA reads TGTGCCACCTCGTCAGTGAACACTGAAGCTTTCTTT. It yields the protein CATSSVNTEAFF.